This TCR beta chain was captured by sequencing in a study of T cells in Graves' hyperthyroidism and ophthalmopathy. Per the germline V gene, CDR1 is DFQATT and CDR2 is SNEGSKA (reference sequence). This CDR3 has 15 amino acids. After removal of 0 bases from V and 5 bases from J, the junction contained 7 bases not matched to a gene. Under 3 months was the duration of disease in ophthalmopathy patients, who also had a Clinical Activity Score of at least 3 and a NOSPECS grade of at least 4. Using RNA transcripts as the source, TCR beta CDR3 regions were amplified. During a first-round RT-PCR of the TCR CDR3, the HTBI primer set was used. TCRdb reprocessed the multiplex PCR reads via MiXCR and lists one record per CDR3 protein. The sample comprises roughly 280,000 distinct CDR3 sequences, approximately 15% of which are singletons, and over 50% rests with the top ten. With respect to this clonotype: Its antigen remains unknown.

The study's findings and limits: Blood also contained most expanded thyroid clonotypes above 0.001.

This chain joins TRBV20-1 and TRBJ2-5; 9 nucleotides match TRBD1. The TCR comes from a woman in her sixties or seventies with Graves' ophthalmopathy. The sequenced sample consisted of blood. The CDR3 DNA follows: TGCAGTGCTAGAGACCCGACAGGGGGAGGCGAGACCCAGTACTTC. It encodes CSARDPTGGGETQYF.